Below, 25 T cell receptor beta chains from the same sample are listed, as sequenced in a study of blood T cell repertoires in COVID-19. TCRdb keeps only in-frame clones here, not all; method: immunoSEQ multiplex PCR. The sample yields 130,000 or so clones, around 86% seen once. Sequencing used peripheral blood. Receptors were obtained from a woman aged 45 to 65 who had recovered from COVID-19.

The CDR3 region has the DNA TGTGCCAGCAGCCAAGAGAGGGGGCGACAGCAGTTCTTC. This codes for CASSQERGRQQFF. V is TRBV3-1 (or the pseudogene TRBV3-2) and J is TRBJ2-1; 7 bases fit TRBD1. Germline V gene lookup returns CDR1 LGHDT and CDR2 YNNKEL (reference sequence). The CDR3 has 13 amino acids. V lost 0 bases and J lost 11; bases outside the gene matches: 4.

The chain employs TRBV7-9 and TRBJ1-1; tentatively, D is TRBD1 (6 bases). Per germline, CDR1 SEHNR and CDR2 FQNEAQ (reference sequence). The ends were cut back, 4 bases at V and 3 bases at J, with 15 bases in the middle. This CDR3 contains 15 residues. The CDR3 is CASSSTGPRYTEAFF. The DNA for the CDR3 is TGTGCCAGCAGCTCCACAGGGCCAAGGTACACTGAAGCTTTCTTT.

Written as DNA, the CDR3 is TGTGCCAGCAGTTATCAGGACAGAAACTATGGCTACACCTTC. Translation gives CASSYQDRNYGYTF. The rearrangement links TRBV6-5 to TRBJ1-2; possible D gene TRBD1, 6 bases. The CDR3 is made up of 14 amino acids. Germline V gene lookup returns CDR1 MNHEY and CDR2 SVGAGI. V lost 3 bases, J lost 2 bases, and 10 bases lay in between.

This sequence joins TRBV4-1 and TRBJ1-3, with D maybe TRBD1 (5 bases). The CDR3 extends over 15 amino acids. V dropped 5 bases and J dropped 0 bases, with 11 bases sitting between them. Germline assignment: CDR1 MGHRA and CDR2 YSYEKL. CDR3 nucleotide sequence: TGCGCCAGCAGCTGGGGGGTTTTCTCTGGAAACACCATATATTTT. The encoded protein is CASSWGVFSGNTIYF.

The count of this clone is one. The chain links TRBV7-9 to TRBJ1-1, with D perhaps matching TRBD1 (5 bases). The V and J ends lost 7 bases and 4 bases respectively, with 16 bases between them. This CDR3 has 14 residues. From germline, CDR1 is SEHNR and CDR2 FQNEAQ (reference sequence). The CDR3 is CASTPLLGATEAFF. In nucleotides, the CDR3 is TGTGCCAGCACCCCACTGTTAGGGGCCACTGAAGCTTTCTTT.

The genes are TRBV11-2 and TRBJ2-5; D may be TRBD2 (5 bases). V was pared by 8 bases and J by 5 bases, with 12 bases between. Germline values: CDR1 SGHAT, CDR2 FQNNGV. The CDR3 covers 12 residues. CDR3 region: CASAGSGETQYF. CDR3 DNA: TGTGCCAGCGCGGGTAGTGGGGAGACCCAGTACTTC. The full variable domain, its missing parts supplied by reference TRBV11-2 and TRBJ2-5, is EAGVAQSPRYKIIEKRQSVAFWCNPISGHATLYWYQQILGQGPKLLIQFQNNGVVDDSQLPKDRFSAERLKGVDSTLKIQPAKLEDSAVYLCASAGSGETQYFGPGTRLLVL.

The CDR3 spells CASSTGTSGGYETQYF. In nucleotides, the CDR3 is TGTGCCAGCAGTACGGGGACTAGCGGGGGGTATGAGACCCAGTACTTC. This sequence joins TRBV27 and TRBJ2-5; 15 nucleotides align to TRBD2. CDR3 length: 16 residues. The germline gives CDR1 MNHEY, CDR2 SMNVEV (reference sequence). The junction had 6 bases not matched to a gene; V was cut back by 5 bases and J by 5 bases.

This rearrangement joins TRBV7-2 to TRBJ1-2; D may be TRBD1 (5 bases). The V end lost 1 base, the J end lost 2 bases, and 11 bases lay between the germline ends. Germline V gene lookup returns CDR1 SGHTA and CDR2 FQGNSA. This CDR3 contains 15 residues. CDR3 nucleotide sequence: TGTGCCAGCAGCTTAGGGGGGGTCCAGAACTATGGCTACACCTTC. This codes for CASSLGGVQNYGYTF.

With respect to this clone: Other DNA sequences in the same sample also yield this CDR3. V usage is TRBV7-9 and J usage is TRBJ1-1; no clear D. CDR3 length equals 13 residues. The ends were cut back, 4 bases at V and 1 base at J, with 7 bases in the middle. Germline CDR1 SEHNR, CDR2 FQNEAQ (reference sequence). CDR3 bases: TGTGCCAGCAGCTCGACGGGGAACACTGAAGCTTTCTTT. It translates to CASSSTGNTEAFF.

The chain uses TRBV2 and TRBJ1-3, with 9 bases matching TRBD1. The germline CDR1 and CDR2 sequences are SNHLY and FYNNEI. The trim removed 6 bases at V and 13 bases at J, leaving 10 bases unmatched. The CDR3 length is 13 residues. CDR3 sequence (DNA): TGTGCCAGCAGAGGGGACAGGGCCCCGTCTATATATTTT. Translation gives CASRGDRAPSIYF. Supplemented by reference TRBV2 and TRBJ1-3, the full variable domain reads EPEVTQTPSHQVTQMGQEVILRCVPISNHLYFYWYRQILGQKVEFLVSFYNNEISEKSEIFDDQFSVERPDGSNFTLKIRSTKLEDSAMYFCASRGDRAPSIYFGEGSWLTVV.

The chain has TRBV5-1 and TRBJ2-7, with TRBD1 identical over 8 bases. The CDR3 runs 14 residues. The trim removed 0 bases at V and 8 bases at J, leaving 7 bases unmatched. Germline loops: CDR1 SGHRS, CDR2 YFSETQ. The CDR3 DNA follows: TGCGCCAGCAGCTTGGCTCCGGGACAGGATAAGCAGTACTTC. Protein sequence: CASSLAPGQDKQYF. Combining the CDR3 with reference TRBV5-1 and TRBJ2-7 gives the whole variable domain KAGVTQTPRYLIKTRGQQVTLSCSPISGHRSVSWYQQTPGQGLQFLFEYFSETQRNKGNFPGRFSGRQFSNSRSEMNVSTLELGDSALYLCASSLAPGQDKQYFGPGTRLTVT.

The chain employs TRBV3-1 (or the pseudogene TRBV3-2) and TRBJ1-5, with TRBD1 as a possible D gene (5 bases). The CDR3 runs 13 residues. The germline V gene encodes CDR1 LGHDT and CDR2 YNNKEL (reference sequence). Trimming took off 3 bases at V and 7 bases at J, with 10 bases between the two ends. The CDR3 region is CASSHGSGQPQHF. The DNA of the CDR3 is TGTGCCAGCAGCCACGGGTCAGGGCAGCCCCAGCATTTT.

This clone was found a few times. This sequence joins TRBV20-1 and TRBJ2-7; the match to TRBD2 covers 8 bases. Germline lookup yields CDR1 DFQATT and CDR2 SNEGSKA (reference sequence). With 3 bases clipped from V and 7 bases from J, the junction kept 8 bases outside the gene matches. The CDR3 spans 13 residues. CDR3 nucleotides: TGCAGTGCTAGTCCAGCGGGAGCTCGGGAGCAGTACTTC. Translation: CSASPAGAREQYF.

The chain combines TRBV30 with TRBJ1-1; perhaps TRBD1 as D (5 bases). The CDR3 covers 13 residues. V was pared by 5 bases and J by 10 bases, with 20 bases between. Germline assignment: CDR1 GTSNPN and CDR2 SVGIG (reference sequence). The CDR3 protein is CAWVVNRLSGAFF. The CDR3 DNA follows: TGTGCCTGGGTGGTGAACAGGCTATCGGGAGCTTTCTTT.

This clone was seen more than once but under ten times. This chain links TRBV7-2 with TRBJ2-2; weak D call: TRBD2 (7 bases). This CDR3 comprises 15 residues. Trimming left V 5 bases short and J 6 bases short, with 16 bases between. Germline V lookup: CDR1 SGHTA, CDR2 FQGNSA. CDR3 bases: TGTGCCAGCAGCCCAAACCGAGGGGGGGCCGGGGAGCTGTTTTTT. As protein: CASSPNRGGAGELFF.

The V call is TRBV9, the J call TRBJ1-4, with 10 bases matching TRBD1. Germline assignment: CDR1 SGDLS and CDR2 YYNGEE. This CDR3 has 14 residues. With V trimmed by 5 bases and J by 8 bases, 6 bases remained unmatched. Written as DNA, the CDR3 is TGTGCCAGCAGGGGTGAGGGACAGGGGGAAAAACTGTTTTTT. Translated, it gives CASRGEGQGEKLFF.

The chain uses TRBV6-2 or TRBV6-3 and TRBJ2-5; D is unclear. CDR3 size: 17 residues. V lost 4 bases to trimming and J lost 2 bases, with 20 bases between them. CDR1 is MNHEY and CDR2 is SVGEGT in the germline V gene. The DNA for the CDR3 is TGTGCCAGCAGTTTCACACCCTCTTCCTCAGGTCAAGAGACCCAGTACTTC. Encoded protein: CASSFTPSSSGQETQYF.

The V and J genes are TRBV6-5 and TRBJ1-6; D call uncertain. The germline CDR1 and CDR2 sequences are MNHEY and SVGAGI. This CDR3 comprises 13 residues. V dropped 6 bases and J dropped 7 bases, with 10 bases sitting between them. CDR3 in DNA: TGTGCCAGCAGATCGGGGATGAATTCACCCCTCCACTTT. Residues: CASRSGMNSPLHF.

The chain has TRBV3-1 (or the pseudogene TRBV3-2) and TRBJ2-1; 9 nucleotides agree with TRBD1. CDR3 length: 16 residues. Trimming removed 1 base from V and 8 bases from J; junction bases left unmatched: 9. Germline CDR1 LGHDT, CDR2 YNNKEL (reference sequence). CDR3 in DNA: TGTGCCAGCAGCCAAGGTCCTGGGACAGGGAGCCATGAGCAGTTCTTC. Protein product: CASSQGPGTGSHEQFF.

The genes are TRBV6-2 or TRBV6-3 and TRBJ2-1; D ambiguous. Germline CDR1 reads MNHEY; CDR2 reads SVGEGT. The CDR3 covers 13 residues. V shed 7 bases and J shed 2 bases, with 9 bases lying between them. CDR3: CASTPHPYNEQFF. Here the CDR3 DNA reads TGTGCCAGCACCCCACACCCCTACAATGAGCAGTTCTTC.

The gene calls are TRBV11-1 and TRBJ1-1; D possibly corresponds to TRBD1 (6 bases). CDR3 length equals 15 residues. The ends were cut back, 3 bases at V and 1 base at J, with 12 bases in the middle. The germline CDR1 and CDR2 sequences are SGHAT and FQDESV (reference sequence). The CDR3 reads CASSFRGQGNTEAFF. In DNA form, the CDR3 reads TGTGCCAGCAGCTTCAGGGGTCAAGGGAACACTGAAGCTTTCTTT.

The chain combines TRBV27 with TRBJ2-7, with 8 bases identical to TRBD1. Germline-derived CDR1 and CDR2 are MNHEY and SMNVEV (reference sequence). The CDR3 spans 15 residues. Germline trimming cut 6 bases from V and 2 bases from J; bases unmatched to any gene: 9. DNA for the CDR3: TGTGCCAGCAGACAAGGGACAGGATCCCCCTACGAGCAGTACTTC. Encoded protein: CASRQGTGSPYEQYF.

This chain uses TRBV15 with TRBJ2-1; possible D gene TRBD2, 6 bases. Looked up from germline, CDR1 is LNHNV and CDR2 is YYDKDF (reference sequence). The ends were cut back, 0 bases at V and 7 bases at J, with 16 bases in the middle. The CDR3 length is 16 residues. The CDR3 coding sequence is TGTGCCACCAGCAGAGAGCAGGTAGTTGGGGGGAATGAGCAGTTCTTC. Amino acids: CATSREQVVGGNEQFF.

V and J are TRBV5-4 and TRBJ2-1; the match to TRBD1 covers 9 bases. The length of the CDR3 is 14 residues. Germline V CDR1 and CDR2: SGHNT, YYREEE (reference sequence). With 2 bases clipped from V and 9 bases from J, the junction kept 6 bases outside the gene matches. CDR3 protein: CASSFGQGKGEQFF. In DNA, the CDR3 is TGTGCCAGCAGCTTTGGACAGGGGAAGGGTGAGCAGTTCTTC.

The V gene is TRBV7-9, the J gene TRBJ1-6; a possible D gene is TRBD1 (5 bases). The CDR3 consists of 18 residues. Germline CDR1 and CDR2: SEHNR and FQNEAQ (reference sequence). The germline V and J ends were trimmed by 6 bases and 0 bases, with 18 bases remaining between them. CDR3 sequence (DNA): TGTGCCAGCAGTCAGCCGCGGGGGAGGAGCTCCTATAATTCACCCCTCCACTTT. Translation: CASSQPRGRSSYNSPLHF. Full variable domain (outside the CDR3, taken from reference TRBV7-9 and TRBJ1-6): DTGVSQNPRHKITKRGQNVTFRCDPISEHNRLYWYRQTLGQGPEFLTYFQNEAQLEKSRLLSDRFSAERPKGSFSTLEIQRTEQGDSAMYLCASSQPRGRSSYNSPLHFGNGTRLTVT.